This T cell receptor beta chain is drawn from a study of T cells in Graves' hyperthyroidism and ophthalmopathy. The study, taken as a whole, reports: In the blood, most expanded thyroid clonotypes above 0.001 appeared as well. Ophthalmopathy, which appeared later, was predicted by the model a median approximately six months before onset.

TCR beta CDR3 regions were amplified from RNA. The HTBI set primed first-round TCR CDR3 RT-PCR. A single record per CDR3 protein comes from TCRdb applying MiXCR to the multiplex PCR reads. The data show 650,000 to 850,000 distinct CDR3 sequences, around 20% seen once. CDR1 and CDR2 from the germline V gene are SGHTA and FQGTGA. This CDR3 is 15 amino acids long. The V end was cut by 2 bases, the J end by 3 bases, with 8 bases between. At first hyperthyroidism diagnosis, before any ophthalmopathy symptoms, the blood sample was collected. About this clonotype itself: What it recognizes is unknown.

This sequence originates from a woman in her forties or fifties with Graves' hyperthyroidism that later progressed to Graves' ophthalmopathy. The rearrangement uses TRBV7-3 and TRBJ1-6, with D unresolved. Sequences were obtained from blood. The DNA of the CDR3 is TGTGCCAGCAGCTTAGACGGTGGCTATAATTCACCCCTCCACTTT. Its translation is CASSLDGGYNSPLHF.